This note documents a single T cell receptor beta chain sequence. Its antigen is unknown. This sample stems from a study of early T cells in non-severe SARS-CoV-2 infection. Overall study context: Sequencing of unsorted whole blood was done on bulk RNA, leaving chains unpaired. Study-wide findings and caveats: The VDJdb matching leaned toward anti-spike CD8 responses and overlooked private and CD4 specificities.

Germline lookup yields CDR1 MDHEN and CDR2 SYDVKM. V was trimmed by 3 bases and J by 0 bases, leaving 12 bases between them. The CDR3 has 15 residues. Researchers attached unique molecular identifiers to individual cDNA molecules. TCRdb recomputed calls from the 5' RACE reads with MiXCR, one row per CDR3 protein. The sample holds tens of thousands of distinct CDR3 sequences; under 15% are singletons and the top ten take roughly 5.3%. The clonotype was recovered from an adult who was a healthcare worker with PCR-confirmed SARS-CoV-2 infection or an uninfected control (not recorded which). The rearrangement joins TRBV28 to TRBJ2-7; D not resolved. Material: whole blood. In nucleotides, the CDR3 is TGTGCCAGCAGTTTCATCGGCAGGAGCTCCTACGAGCAGTACTTC. Residues: CASSFIGRSSYEQYF.